This TCR beta chain stems from a study of human T cells and chemical hapten exposure. This sample's time point: patch test 2, 6 weeks after DPC sensitization. Specified treatment: therapeutic diphenylcyclopropenone sensitization with weekly scalp DPC. TCRdb re-called the RACE reads with MiXCR, one entry per CDR3 protein. The sample has about 40,000 distinct CDR3 sequences; 3.3% are singletons. This clonotype was seen many times. The sequence derives from a middle-aged man with alopecia areata. Some clones in this sample may be carry-over from other donors' samples. Material: whole blood, obtained in connection with sensitization to the hapten diphenylcyclopropenone (DPC).

As DNA, the CDR3 is TGCGCCAGCAGCACGAGGGGGATAACTAATGAAAAACTGTTTTTT. Amino acids: CASSTRGITNEKLFF. The chain recombines TRBV5-1 with TRBJ1-4; possibly TRBD1 for D (6 bases). The CDR3 covers 15 residues. Trimming removed 4 bases at V and 1 base at J, with 11 bases between. Germline lookup yields CDR1 SGHRS and CDR2 YFSETQ.